This T cell receptor beta chain derives from a study of blood T cell repertoires in COVID-19. Study-level background: Material from acute and convalescent COVID-19 was sourced from the United States, Italy and Spain. Sample material is recorded as cDNA or gDNA derived from T cells, B-cell-depleted T cells, or PBMCs.

Germline assignment: CDR1 MNHNY and CDR2 SVGAGI (reference sequence). The CDR3 loop spans 15 amino acids. V was pared by 6 bases and J by 0 bases, with 7 bases of the junction left unmatched. As processed by the authors: Quantification of nucleated cells was approximated via reference gene primer amplification. Here immunoSEQ multiplex PCR was the method, and the copy in TCRdb shows in-frame clones only, minus some. The DNA was the basis for D and trimming; V, J and clone size are from that table. The repertoire holds 55,000 to 80,000 clones, with more than 65% as singletons. J is TRBJ1-2 and V is TRBV6-6; 7 bases are shared with TRBD1. The sequence was obtained from a human donor in a cohort sampled during active COVID-19. What was sequenced was peripheral blood. This CDR3 reads CASRHGTATNYGYTF. CDR3 nucleotide sequence: TGTGCCAGCAGGCATGGGACAGCCACTAACTATGGCTACACCTTC.